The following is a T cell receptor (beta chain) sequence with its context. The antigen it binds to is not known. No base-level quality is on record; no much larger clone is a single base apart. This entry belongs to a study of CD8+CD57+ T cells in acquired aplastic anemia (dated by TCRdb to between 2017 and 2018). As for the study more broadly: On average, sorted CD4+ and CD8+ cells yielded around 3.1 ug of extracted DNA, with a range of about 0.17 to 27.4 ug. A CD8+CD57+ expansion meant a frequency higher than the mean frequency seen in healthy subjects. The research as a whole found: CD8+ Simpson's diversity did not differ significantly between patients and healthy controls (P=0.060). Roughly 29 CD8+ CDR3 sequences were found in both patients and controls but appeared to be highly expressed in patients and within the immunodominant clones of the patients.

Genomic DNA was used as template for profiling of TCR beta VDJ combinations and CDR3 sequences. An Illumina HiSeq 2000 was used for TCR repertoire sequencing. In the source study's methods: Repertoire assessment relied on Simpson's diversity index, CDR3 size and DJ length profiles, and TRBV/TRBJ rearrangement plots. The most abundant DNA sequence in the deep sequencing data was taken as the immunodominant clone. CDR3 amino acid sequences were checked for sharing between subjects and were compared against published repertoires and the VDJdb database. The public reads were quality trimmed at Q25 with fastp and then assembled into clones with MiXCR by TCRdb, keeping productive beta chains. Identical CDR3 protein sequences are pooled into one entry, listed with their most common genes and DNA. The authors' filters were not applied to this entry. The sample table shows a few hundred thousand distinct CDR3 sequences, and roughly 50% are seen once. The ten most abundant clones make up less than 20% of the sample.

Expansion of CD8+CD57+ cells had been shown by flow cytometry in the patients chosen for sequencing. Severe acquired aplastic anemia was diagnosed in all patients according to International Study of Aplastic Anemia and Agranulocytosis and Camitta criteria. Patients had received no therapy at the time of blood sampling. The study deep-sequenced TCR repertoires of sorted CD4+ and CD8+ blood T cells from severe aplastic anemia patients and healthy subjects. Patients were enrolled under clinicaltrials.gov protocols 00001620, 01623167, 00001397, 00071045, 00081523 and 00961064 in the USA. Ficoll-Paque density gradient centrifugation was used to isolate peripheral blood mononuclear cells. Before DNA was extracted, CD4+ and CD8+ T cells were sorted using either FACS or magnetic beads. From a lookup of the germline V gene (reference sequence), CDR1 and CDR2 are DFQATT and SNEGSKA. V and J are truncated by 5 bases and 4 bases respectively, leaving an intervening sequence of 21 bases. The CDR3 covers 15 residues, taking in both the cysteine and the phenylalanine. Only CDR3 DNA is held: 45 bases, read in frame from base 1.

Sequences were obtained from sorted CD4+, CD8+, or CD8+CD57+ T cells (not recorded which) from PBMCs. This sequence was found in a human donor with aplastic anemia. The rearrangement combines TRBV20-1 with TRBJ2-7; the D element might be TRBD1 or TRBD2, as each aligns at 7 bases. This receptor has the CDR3 CSAYHPGGGTYEQYF. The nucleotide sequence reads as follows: TGCAGTGCTTATCACCCAGGGGGGGGGACTTACGAGCAGTACTTC.